A single sample is the source of the 27 T cell receptor beta chains below, sequenced in a study of siplizumab effects on memory and regulatory T cells. Measured with immunoSEQ multiplex PCR; TCRdb has only the in-frame clones, and not every one. In the table there are some 100,000 clones, 96% of which are singletons. Sequencing was carried out using naive CD4+ T cells sorted from blood. These receptors were taken from a human donor in good health.

The gene calls are TRBV28 and TRBJ2-5, with D maybe TRBD2 (7 bases). Germline V CDR1 and CDR2: MDHEN, SYDVKM. This CDR3 region has 18 residues. V was cut by 4 bases and J by 2 bases, with 23 bases left in between. CDR3 sequence: CASSSGGQLGTKQETQYF. The DNA of the CDR3 is TGTGCCAGCAGTTCGGGGGGTCAACTAGGGACAAAACAAGAGACCCAGTACTTC.

This chain links TRBV6-1 with TRBJ2-3, with D uncertain. The CDR3 covers 13 residues. V shed 6 bases and J shed 0 bases, with 7 bases lying between them. CDR1 MNHNS and CDR2 SASEGT come from the germline V gene. The chain's CDR3 is CASRQQSTDTQYF. The CDR3 DNA reads TGTGCCAGCAGGCAGCAGAGCACAGATACGCAGTATTTT.

The gene calls are TRBV5-1 and TRBJ1-2, with D possibly TRBD1 on 5 matching bases. V lost 1 base and J lost 2, with 6 bases in between. This CDR3 contains 13 residues. Germline loops: CDR1 SGHRS, CDR2 YFSETQ. The CDR3 DNA reads TGCGCCAGCAGCTTGTGGGGCAACTATGGCTACACCTTC. Protein: CASSLWGNYGYTF.

The chain couples TRBV7-2 to TRBJ1-6; the D gene is possibly TRBD1 (5 bases). Germline V gene sequence: CDR1 SGHTA, CDR2 FQGNSA. V was cut by 4 bases and J by 9 bases, with 13 bases left in between. This CDR3 comprises 14 residues. The CDR3 bases are TGTGCCAGCAGCTCGTGGGGGAACGGTTCACCCCTCCACTTT. Translated: CASSSWGNGSPLHF. Full variable domain (remainder filled in from reference TRBV7-2 and TRBJ1-6): GAGVSQSPSNKVTEKGKDVELRCDPISGHTALYWYRQSLGQGLEFLIYFQGNSAPDKSGLPSDRFSAERTGGSVSTLTIQRTQQEDSAVYLCASSSWGNGSPLHFGNGTRLTVT.

The V and J genes are TRBV19 and TRBJ1-5; weak D call: TRBD1 (5 bases). The CDR3 sequence is 14 residues long. Per the germline V gene, CDR1 is LNHDA and CDR2 is SQIVND (reference sequence). V gave up 7 bases and J gave up 5 bases, with 15 bases separating them. The CDR3, as DNA: TGTGCCAGTAAAACCGCTCAGGGTTATCAGCCCCAGCATTTT. Its translation is CASKTAQGYQPQHF. Full variable domain (missing parts from reference TRBV19 and TRBJ1-5): DGGITQSPKYLFRKEGQNVTLSCEQNLNHDAMYWYRQDPGQGLRLIYYSQIVNDFQKGDIAEGYSVSREKKESFPLTVTSAQKNPTAFYLCASKTAQGYQPQHFGDGTRLSIL.

The chain's CDR3 is CASSPDRETQYF. Here the CDR3 DNA reads TGTGCCAGCTCACCGGACCGGGAGACCCAGTACTTC. The rearrangement joins TRBV18 to TRBJ2-5; D remains unclear. V was pared by 3 bases and J by 5 bases, with 7 bases between. The CDR3 extends over 12 amino acids. Germline CDR1 and CDR2: KGHSH and LQKENI.

V is TRBV5-6 and J is TRBJ2-7; 11 bases agree with TRBD1. The CDR3 totals 15 residues. Trimming removed 5 bases from V and 3 bases from J; junction bases left unmatched: 7. Germline V lookup: CDR1 SGHDT, CDR2 YYEEEE. CDR3 nucleotide sequence: TGTGCCAGCAGTCAATGGACAGGGGGCTTCTACGAGCAGTACTTC. Its translation: CASSQWTGGFYEQYF.

The rearrangement links TRBV5-4 to TRBJ2-1; D might be TRBD2 (5 bases). Per germline, CDR1 SGHNT and CDR2 YYREEE (reference sequence). Trimming pared 0 bases from V and 6 bases from J, leaving 13 bases between. The CDR3 runs to 15 residues. In DNA form, the CDR3 reads TGTGCCAGCAGCTTGGGCGGGCCTGCGTCCAATGAGCAGTTCTTC. Translated: CASSLGGPASNEQFF.

The gene calls are TRBV2 and TRBJ2-1; 7 bases agree with TRBD1. The CDR3 contains 15 residues. The V gene end was trimmed by 1 base and the J gene end by 4 bases; junction bases not matched to a gene: 4. Germline-derived CDR1 and CDR2 are SNHLY and FYNNEI. CDR3 protein: CASSEDRGIYNEQFF. CDR3 nucleotides: TGTGCCAGCAGTGAAGACAGGGGAATTTACAATGAGCAGTTCTTC.

The V and J genes are TRBV2 and TRBJ1-3; D call uncertain. The V end lost 6 bases, the J end lost 4 bases, and 19 bases lay between the germline ends. CDR3 length: 16 residues. CDR1 SNHLY and CDR2 FYNNEI come from the germline V gene. For the CDR3, the DNA is TGTGCCAGCAGCCCCCAAGGGTCTTTGGCAGGAAACACCATATATTTT. This sequence encodes CASSPQGSLAGNTIYF. The whole variable domain, filled in from reference TRBV2 and TRBJ1-3, reads EPEVTQTPSHQVTQMGQEVILRCVPISNHLYFYWYRQILGQKVEFLVSFYNNEISEKSEIFDDQFSVERPDGSNFTLKIRSTKLEDSAMYFCASSPQGSLAGNTIYFGEGSWLTVV.

This clone was found once. This chain links TRBV28 with TRBJ1-2, with D perhaps TRBD1 (6 bases). V lost 3 bases and J lost 8, with 13 bases in between. The V gene's germline CDR1 is MDHEN and CDR2 SYDVKM. This CDR3 spans 13 amino acids. The CDR3 is CASSLDSASGYTF. As DNA, the CDR3 is TGTGCCAGCAGTTTGGACAGTGCTTCGGGCTACACCTTC.

The J gene is TRBJ1-4, the V gene TRBV5-1, with TRBD1 matching 10 bases. With 4 bases clipped from V and 1 base from J, the junction kept 7 bases outside the gene matches. The CDR3 has 17 amino acids. Per germline, CDR1 SGHRS and CDR2 YFSETQ. The CDR3 sequence: CASSGQGGAGTNEKLFF. Here the CDR3 DNA reads TGCGCCAGCAGCGGACAGGGGGGCGCGGGAACTAATGAAAAACTGTTTTTT. The full variable domain, rest sourced from reference TRBV5-1 and TRBJ1-4, is KAGVTQTPRYLIKTRGQQVTLSCSPISGHRSVSWYQQTPGQGLQFLFEYFSETQRNKGNFPGRFSGRQFSNSRSEMNVSTLELGDSALYLCASSGQGGAGTNEKLFFGSGTQLSVL.

This clone was seen a single time. The rearrangement uses TRBV19 and TRBJ1-3; D is uncertain. Germline V lookup: CDR1 LNHDA, CDR2 SQIVND (reference sequence). The germline V and J ends were trimmed by 6 bases and 0 bases, with 6 bases remaining between them. This CDR3 has 13 amino acids. CDR3 DNA: TGTGCCAGTAGGCTCTCCTCTGGAAACACCATATATTTT. Residues: CASRLSSGNTIYF.

This chain connects TRBV5-1 to TRBJ2-7; TRBD1 matches 7 bases. J was trimmed by 3 bases and V by 4 bases; bases with no gene match: 1. Per germline, CDR1 SGHRS and CDR2 YFSETQ. This CDR3 spans 12 amino acids. The chain's CDR3 is CASSTGDYEQYF. In DNA, the CDR3 is TGCGCCAGCAGCACAGGGGACTACGAGCAGTACTTC.

The DNA of the CDR3 is TGCGCCAGCAGCCACTCCCCGGGCAGCTCTGGCGGCTACACCTTC. Amino acids: CASSHSPGSSGGYTF. This chain joins TRBV4-1 and TRBJ1-2; no definite D call. The CDR3 covers 15 residues. Looked up from germline, CDR1 is MGHRA and CDR2 is YSYEKL. V dropped 3 bases and J dropped 8 bases, with 19 bases sitting between them.

The chain couples TRBV28 to TRBJ1-2; possibly TRBD1 for D (5 bases). Germline V gene data show CDR1 as MDHEN and CDR2 as SYDVKM. Trimming removed 4 bases at V and 5 bases at J, with 23 bases between. The CDR3 sequence is 17 residues long. As DNA, the CDR3 is TGTGCCAGCAGTTCCCAGGGTGTAGGCTTCAGGCAGTATGGCTACACCTTC. Amino acid sequence: CASSSQGVGFRQYGYTF.

The chain recombines TRBV6-5 with TRBJ2-7; 10 nucleotides align to TRBD2. Germline assignment: CDR1 MNHEY and CDR2 SVGAGI. The CDR3 spans 13 residues. V trimming: 7 bases; J trimming: 5 bases; junction bases outside the gene matches: 5. The CDR3 region is CASTPTSGDEQYF. The CDR3 coding sequence is TGTGCCAGCACCCCAACTAGCGGGGACGAGCAGTACTTC.

This clone was detected only once. The V gene is TRBV6-1, the J gene TRBJ1-1; D gene unclear. This CDR3 is built from 14 residues. Germline CDR1 is MNHNS and CDR2 is SASEGT. Trimming cost V 3 bases and J 2 bases, with 10 bases left between them. As DNA, the CDR3 is TGTGCCAGCAGTGAGGCAGTAAGTAACACTGAAGCTTTCTTT. Protein product: CASSEAVSNTEAFF.

This clone was recorded once. V is TRBV19 and J is TRBJ1-2; the D gene is possibly TRBD1 (5 bases). Trimming removed 11 bases from V and 6 bases from J, with 25 bases in between. Germline loops: CDR1 LNHDA, CDR2 SQIVND (reference sequence). CDR3 size: 15 residues. The DNA of the CDR3 is TGTGCCTTCACGGCGCCCCCGGACACCTCCGATGGCTACACCTTC. It yields the protein CAFTAPPDTSDGYTF.

The rearrangement joins TRBV7-2 to TRBJ2-5; no clear D. Germline assignment: CDR1 SGHTA and CDR2 FQGNSA. CDR3 length equals 12 residues. Trimming took 2 bases from V and 5 from J, leaving 6 bases between them. The CDR3 spells CASSLNPETQYF. CDR3 in DNA: TGTGCCAGCAGCTTAAACCCGGAGACCCAGTACTTC.

The V gene is TRBV9, the J gene TRBJ2-3; 13 nucleotides align to TRBD2. CDR1 SGDLS and CDR2 YYNGEE come from the germline V gene. This CDR3 is built from 19 residues. Trimming took 0 bases from V and 3 from J; bases not matched to a gene: 10. The CDR3: CASSVGTSGGAMATDTQYF. The CDR3 DNA sequence: TGTGCCAGCAGCGTAGGCACTAGCGGGGGGGCCATGGCGACAGATACGCAGTATTTT.

This rearrangement joins TRBV23-1 to TRBJ1-2; 7 bases align to TRBD1. TRBV23-1 belongs to the ORF category, with a function that is uncertain. Trimming at V came to 6 bases and at J to 6 bases, leaving 13 bases not matched to a gene. The CDR3 covers 15 residues. The DNA for the CDR3 is TGCGCCAGCAGCCCCCCACATGACAGGGCGCATGGCTACACCTTC. Encoded protein: CASSPPHDRAHGYTF.

This clone appeared a single time. The genes are TRBV28 and TRBJ2-3, with D maybe TRBD1 (6 bases). CDR1 and CDR2 (germline): MDHEN, SYDVKM. There are 16 residues in the CDR3. V lost 5 bases and J 5 bases, leaving 20 bases between the germline ends. CDR3: CASSVRDTPTGDTQYF. For the CDR3, the DNA is TGTGCCAGCAGTGTCCGGGACACGCCAACCGGAGATACGCAGTATTTT.

The J gene is TRBJ2-7, the V gene TRBV5-1, with a weak D call TRBD2 (6 bases). This CDR3 contains 16 residues. The V gene lost 0 bases and the J gene lost 4 bases, with 17 bases spanning the gap. The germline CDR1 and CDR2 sequences are SGHRS and YFSETQ. As DNA, the CDR3 is TGCGCCAGCAGCTTGGTGGCAGTCAGCGGGTTTTACGAGCAGTACTTC. Translated, it gives CASSLVAVSGFYEQYF.

The chain joins TRBV7-9 to TRBJ2-2; TRBD1 is a possible D gene (5 bases). Trimming cost V 5 bases and J 0 bases, with 13 bases left between them. From germline, CDR1 is SEHNR and CDR2 FQNEAQ (reference sequence). The CDR3 is 16 residues long. The CDR3 DNA reads as TGTGCCAGCAGCCCAAGGGGCAGGTCGAACACCGGGGAGCTGTTTTTT. As protein: CASSPRGRSNTGELFF.

V usage is TRBV9 and J usage is TRBJ1-2; 8 positions agree with TRBD1. Per germline, CDR1 SGDLS and CDR2 YYNGEE. The CDR3 has 16 residues. V shed 3 bases, J shed 6 bases, and the junction held 13 bases outside the gene matches. CDR3: CASSEPTGVGEDGYTF. The CDR3, as DNA: TGTGCCAGCAGCGAACCGACAGGGGTGGGGGAAGATGGCTACACCTTC.

The V gene is TRBV7-2, the J gene TRBJ1-4, with 9 positions matching TRBD1. CDR1 and CDR2 (germline): SGHTA, FQGNSA. CDR3 length: 15 amino acids. Germline trimming cut 1 base from V and 5 bases from J; bases unmatched to any gene: 2. This CDR3 is CASSLGGQGNEKLFF. The CDR3 DNA reads as TGTGCCAGCAGCTTAGGGGGACAGGGCAATGAAAAACTGTTTTTT.